This is a list of T cell receptor beta chains from one sample in a study of blood T cell repertoires in COVID-19. Sequencing was performed with immunoSEQ multiplex PCR; in TCRdb, only in-frame clones are kept and a portion is missing. The sample comprises 80,000 to 95,000 clones, about nine tenths of which are singletons, and under 3% rests with the top ten. Sample: peripheral blood. Source of these receptors: a woman in her forties or fifties with active or convalescent COVID-19. CDR3s include the opening cysteine and the closing phenylalanine or tryptophan. Each record gives: CDR3 protein, CDR3 DNA, J gene, clone size, V gene, D gene. A D gene is named only where the DNA matches it firmly. The size field is filled for only some rows; it gives once, few, many or a size class.

CAWSHGLSGGGDTQYF	TGTGCCTGGAGTCATGGACTTAGCGGGGGAGGAGATACGCAGTATTTT	TRBJ2-3	-	TRBV30	TRBD2
CASSVQNQPQHF	TGTGCCAGCAGCGTACAGAATCAGCCCCAGCATTTT	TRBJ1-5	-	TRBV7-2	-
CSASQQMNTEAFF	TGCAGTGCTAGTCAACAAATGAACACTGAAGCTTTCTTT	TRBJ1-1	once	TRBV20-1	-
CASSLRTGGGYTF	TGTGCCAGCAGTTTAAGGACAGGGGGCGGCTACACCTTC	TRBJ1-2	-	TRBV12-3/TRBV12-4	TRBD1
CASSSRLAGGHTQYF	TGTGCCAGCAGTAGCAGACTAGCGGGGGGCCATACGCAGTATTTT	TRBJ2-3	-	TRBV27	TRBD2
CASRELAGEYNEQFF	TGTGCCAGTAGGGAACTAGCGGGGGAGTACAATGAGCAGTTCTTC	TRBJ2-1	once	TRBV19	TRBD2
CASSHRDRNQNTEAFF	TGTGCCAGCAGCCACCGGGACAGAAACCAGAACACTGAAGCTTTCTTT	TRBJ1-1	-	TRBV21-1	-
CAWSVLQGPRAEAFF	TGTGCCTGGAGTGTACTTCAGGGCCCCCGAGCTGAAGCTTTCTTT	TRBJ1-1	-	TRBV30	-
CAWSGGVNEQFF	TGTGCCTGGAGCGGAGGAGTGAATGAGCAGTTCTTC	TRBJ2-1	-	TRBV30	-
CASIDRVNYGYTF	TGTGCCAGCATCGACAGGGTGAACTATGGCTACACCTTC	TRBJ1-2	-	TRBV7-2	TRBD1
CASSLGGGLTGELFF	TGTGCCAGCAGCTTGGGTGGGGGCCTTACCGGGGAGCTGTTTTTT	TRBJ2-2	once	TRBV5-4	-
CASSLVSTGYHYGYTF	TGTGCCAGCAGCTTAGTCTCGACAGGGTACCACTATGGCTACACCTTC	TRBJ1-2	-	TRBV5-6	TRBD1
CASSDRVRGYTF	TGTGCCAGCTCGGACAGGGTGAGGGGCTACACCTTC	TRBJ1-2	-	TRBV19	TRBD1
CASRARTDSYEQYF	TGTGCCAGCAGGGCTCGGACAGACTCCTACGAGCAGTACTTC	TRBJ2-7	-	TRBV6-5	-
CASSLQGMNTEAFF	TGTGCCAGCAGCTTACAGGGGATGAACACTGAAGCTTTCTTT	TRBJ1-1	once	TRBV7-9	-
CASSLAGDYGYTF	TGCGCCAGCAGCTTGGCAGGGGACTATGGCTACACCTTC	TRBJ1-2	few	TRBV5-1	-
CASSVTGTSGETSMNEQFF	TGTGCCAGCAGCGTAACCGGGACTAGCGGGGAGACGAGTATGAATGAGCAGTTCTTC	TRBJ2-1	-	TRBV9	TRBD2
CASSERGNSNQPQHF	TGTGCCAGCAGTGAACGCGGAAATAGCAATCAGCCCCAGCATTTT	TRBJ1-5	-	TRBV25-1	-
CAWSRQSNTEAFF	TGTGCCTGGAGTAGACAGTCGAACACTGAAGCTTTCTTT	TRBJ1-1	once	TRBV30	-
CATLREVGEAQHF	TGTGCCACCCTTAGGGAGGTGGGGGAAGCCCAGCATTTT	TRBJ1-5	-	TRBV10-3	-
CASSLETSGGAYEQYF	TGTGCCAGCAGCTTAGAGACTAGCGGGGGGGCCTACGAGCAGTACTTC	TRBJ2-7	-	TRBV7-3	TRBD2
CASSLDRGTDTQYF	TGCGCCAGCAGCCTGGACAGGGGGACAGATACGCAGTATTTT	TRBJ2-3	-	TRBV5-1	TRBD1
CAWSAGQSGAFF	TGTGCCTGGAGTGCGGGACAGAGCGGAGCTTTCTTT	TRBJ1-1	-	TRBV30	TRBD1
CASSSRDSRVSGELFF	TGTGCCAGCAGCAGCCGGGACTCAAGAGTCTCCGGGGAGCTGTTTTTT	TRBJ2-2	-	TRBV11-3	-